Here is one T cell receptor beta chain with its context. Its antigen is unidentified. Sample time point: cycle 4 day 1 (C4D1), after five to seven weeks of nivolumab. All patients relapsed after autologous stem cell transplantation, and brentuximab vedotin exposure varied. Reported best responses ranged across complete response, partial response or progressive disease. Produced via immunoSEQ multiplex PCR; TCRdb's table is partial and in-frame only. Of roughly 24,000 clones detected, 81% appear once; the ten largest clones hold about a fifth. The entry originates in a study of PD-1 blockade in classical Hodgkin lymphoma. Study summary: Patients received nivolumab 3 mg/kg intravenously every 2 weeks. Overall study findings and caveats: Newly diagnosed patients had baseline TCR diversity that was reportedly lower than that of healthy donors.

Per germline, CDR1 SGHNT and CDR2 YYREEE (reference sequence). The CDR3 is 16 amino acids. V was shortened by 4 bases and J by 4 bases, with 17 bases between the two germline ends. The chain is built from TRBV5-4 and TRBJ2-2, with D possibly being TRBD1 (6 bases). The specimen was peripheral blood mononuclear cells (PBMCs), collected before the fourth cycle of nivolumab. This clonotype originated in a human donor with classical Hodgkin lymphoma. CDR3 in amino acids: CASSPGRQAPTGELFF. The CDR3 DNA is TGTGCCAGCAGCCCTGGAAGACAGGCGCCCACCGGGGAGCTGTTTTTT.